The T cell receptor beta chain under discussion was sequenced for a study of metastatic and nonmetastatic thyroid tumors. On the study more broadly: The study looked at repertoires side by side in blood and in tumor or nodule tissue from malignant and benign thyroid patients.

Authors' data handling: Variation in CDR3 across clinicopathological groups served as the basis for constructing a distant-metastasis classifier in papillary thyroid cancer. Using MiXCR, TCRdb reanalyzed the PCR reads. The V and J calls were not made by the authors but by TCRdb's processing. The sample contains around 4,600 clones, roughly 18% of which appear only once. General study points: When malignant thyroid tumors were compared with benign nodules, TCR beta diversity was reportedly significantly higher in the malignant tumors. This held in both blood and tumor samples.

All patients were untreated before thyroid surgery. On this clone itself: Antigen unknown. Mismatch with germline at one junction end may stem from a read error.

The CDR3 totals 13 residues. Looked up from germline, CDR1 is MNHEY and CDR2 is SVGAGI. Sequenced material: adjacent normal tissue. This chain links TRBV6-5 with TRBJ1-1, with D possibly matching TRBD1 (5 bases). The origin of this receptor is a male donor with papillary thyroid cancer or a benign thyroid nodule (not recorded which). Some clones in this sample may be carry-over from other donors' samples. This CDR3 reads CASSYGANTGAFF. The CDR3 nucleotides read TGTGCCAGCAGTTACGGGGCGAACACTGGAGCTTTCTTT.